This TCR beta chain came from a study of brain T cells in children with intractable seizures. Study outcomes and limitations: Pre- and post-surgery blood differed in depth, so pre-surgery absences may be undersampling. Patients' HCMV serostatus was unknown; virus specificity rests on CDR3 similarity alone.

Germline V lookup: CDR1 MRHNA, CDR2 SNTAGT. The CDR3 length is 13 residues. V lost 6 bases, J lost 5 bases, and 12 bases lay in between. Profiled with immunoSEQ multiplex PCR; TCRdb holds only in-frame clones, not every one. The repertoire holds around 80,000 clones, with 90% to 95% as singletons. Worth noting for this clone: The antigen remains undetermined.

This specimen was peripheral blood, taken at surgery. This sequence joins TRBV6-4 and TRBJ2-3; no definite D call. The source is a girl aged 2 to 10 with Rasmussen encephalitis and intractable seizures. The CDR3 sequence is CASSKESEDTQYF. In DNA, the CDR3 is TGTGCCAGCAGCAAAGAGTCAGAAGATACGCAGTATTTT.